This TCR beta chain comes out of a study of T cell responses to AZD1222 COVID-19 vaccine. Study observations and caveats: White British donors predominated, females outnumbered males, and clonal diversity was possibly underestimated.

Method: immunoSEQ multiplex PCR; TCRdb's copy keeps in-frame clones and lacks some. The data show fewer than 130,000 clones, approximately 90% seen once. On this clone itself: Its antigen is as yet unknown.

The V gene's germline CDR1 is SGHNT and CDR2 YENEEA. The CDR3 has 15 amino acids. V was pared by 7 bases and J by 12 bases, with 15 bases of the junction left unmatched. Investigators merged groups given second doses at roughly 4 or roughly 12 weeks. This specimen was peripheral blood, taken 28 days after the second AZD1222 dose. This clonotype was obtained from an adult who received the AZD1222 COVID-19 vaccine. The chain recombines TRBV11-3 with TRBJ2-1, with 10 bases aligning to TRBD2. This CDR3 is CASTRLAGDDAGQFF. In nucleotides, the CDR3 is TGTGCCAGCACCCGTCTAGCGGGGGACGATGCGGGGCAGTTCTTC.